The next 21 T cell receptor beta chains were all read from a single sample in a study of OX40 agonist ivuxolimab in advanced cancers. The library was generated by the immunoSEQ multiplex PCR assay. Here the immuneACCESS table is served through TCRdb, limited to in-frame sequences with V and J called. Missing clones are a known gap in these copies; in checked studies unresolved V genes cover under half, and the rest lacks a known reason. Here the sample has over 35,000 clones; around nine tenths occur a single time. Approximately 35% of the sample is taken by the ten largest. The specimen was CD4+ or CD8+ T cells sorted from blood, collected in a trial of the OX40 agonist ivuxolimab. The origin of the receptors is an adult with an advanced solid tumor such as melanoma, head and neck, liver or kidney cancer.

This clone showed up just once. This chain uses TRBV27 with TRBJ1-6; 7 bases match TRBD1. The CDR3 consists of 17 residues. CDR1 and CDR2 from the germline V gene are MNHEY and SMNVEV (reference sequence). J was trimmed by 2 bases and V by 6 bases; bases with no gene match: 10. The CDR3 nucleotides are TGTGCCAGCAGCCTAGGTTTCAGGGGGGCCTATAATTCACCCCTCCACTTT. Amino acids: CASSLGFRGAYNSPLHF.

The genes are TRBV19 and TRBJ2-7, with 9 bases that match TRBD1. Germline CDR1 is LNHDA and CDR2 is SQIVND (reference sequence). V lost 6 bases and J lost 6; bases outside the gene matches: 9. This CDR3 region has 14 residues. CDR3 nucleotides: TGTGCCAGTAGATCCCCGGGACAGGGTCGCGAGCAGTACTTC. This translates into CASRSPGQGREQYF.

The chain is built from TRBV7-9 and TRBJ2-7; D not resolved. V shed 5 bases and J shed 0 bases, with 8 bases lying between them. CDR1 SEHNR and CDR2 FQNEAQ come from the germline V gene (reference sequence). The CDR3 extends over 13 amino acids. CDR3 in DNA: TGTGCCAGCAGCCCCTCGAGCTCCTACGAGCAGTACTTC. Translated: CASSPSSSYEQYF.

The V and J genes are TRBV4-1 and TRBJ2-2; the D call may be TRBD1 or TRBD2 (5 bases each). Germline-derived CDR1 and CDR2 are MGHRA and YSYEKL. Trimming shortened V by 4 bases and J by 6 bases, and 12 bases separated the two germline ends. The CDR3 is 14 residues long. CDR3 sequence reads: CASSLPGQAGELFF. CDR3 in DNA: TGCGCCAGCAGCCTCCCGGGGCAGGCCGGGGAGCTGTTTTTT.

The genes are TRBV27 and TRBJ2-5, with 13 bases identical to TRBD2. This CDR3 contains 18 residues. Germline V gene lookup returns CDR1 MNHEY and CDR2 SMNVEV (reference sequence). The V gene end was trimmed by 4 bases and the J gene end by 5 bases; junction bases not matched to a gene: 13. This CDR3 is CASSSPGLAGVRRETQYF. CDR3 sequence (DNA): TGTGCCAGCAGTTCCCCAGGACTAGCGGGAGTGAGAAGGGAGACCCAGTACTTC.

This clone showed up just a few times. The genes are TRBV9 and TRBJ2-7; either TRBD1 or TRBD2 may supply D (5 bases each). V lost 0 bases, J lost 6 bases, and 10 bases lay in between. The length of the CDR3 is 13 residues. The germline gives CDR1 SGDLS, CDR2 YYNGEE. Here the CDR3 DNA reads TGTGCCAGCAGCGTAGTGGGGGAATCCGAGCAGTACTTC. Amino acids: CASSVVGESEQYF.

Note on this clone: This may be a read error: a much more frequent sequence differs by one nucleotide. Other DNA sequences in this specimen translate into the identical CDR3. The CDR3 region is CASSSTGVGYTF. DNA for the CDR3: TGTGCCAGCAGCTCAACAGGGGTCGGCTACACCTTC. The genes are TRBV7-9 and TRBJ1-2, with TRBD1 matching over 7 bases. V trimming: 4 bases; J trimming: 8 bases; junction bases outside the gene matches: 4. The CDR3 runs to 12 residues. Germline lookup yields CDR1 SEHNR and CDR2 FQNEAQ (reference sequence). Using reference TRBV7-9 and TRBJ1-2 for the parts outside the CDR3, the full variable domain is DTGVSQNPRHKITKRGQNVTFRCDPISEHNRLYWYRQTLGQGPEFLTYFQNEAQLEKSRLLSDRFSAERPKGSFSTLEIQRTEQGDSAMYLCASSSTGVGYTFGSGTRLTVV.

The chain recombines TRBV29-1 with TRBJ2-1; D is possibly TRBD1 or TRBD2 (7 bases each). The CDR3 runs 16 residues. The germline gives CDR1 SQVTM, CDR2 ANQGSEA. V was pared by 7 bases and J by 7 bases, with 26 bases between. CDR3 sequence reads: CSGGGASGTSWNEQFF. The CDR3 DNA is TGCAGCGGAGGGGGCGCTAGCGGAACCTCTTGGAATGAGCAGTTCTTC.

This clone occurred once. V gene TRBV6-5 combines with J gene TRBJ2-5; no definite D call. The V gene lost 5 bases and the J gene lost 1 base, with 11 bases spanning the gap. Germline CDR1 MNHEY, CDR2 SVGAGI. The CDR3 contains 14 residues. CDR3 loop: CASSLLASQETQYF. In DNA, the CDR3 is TGTGCCAGCAGTCTACTGGCTAGCCAAGAGACCCAGTACTTC.

The table lists this clone with a count of one. This chain joins TRBV5-1 and TRBJ2-7; tentatively, D is TRBD2 (5 bases). Germline CDR1 is SGHRS and CDR2 is YFSETQ. The V gene lost 0 bases and the J gene lost 3 bases, with 13 bases spanning the gap. The CDR3 runs to 15 residues. The CDR3 sequence is CASSLGEGSLYEQYF. CDR3 bases: TGCGCCAGCAGCTTGGGAGAAGGGAGCCTCTACGAGCAGTACTTC.

The CDR3 nucleotides read TGTGCCAGCAGCTTGAACGGGGGAACTAACTACGAGCAGTACTTC. This encodes CASSLNGGTNYEQYF. The chain employs TRBV11-2 and TRBJ2-7; D might be TRBD2 (6 bases). The CDR3 runs 15 residues. Trimming pared 3 bases from V and 3 bases from J, leaving 15 bases between. Per germline, CDR1 SGHAT and CDR2 FQNNGV. Complete variable domain (other parts from reference TRBV11-2 and TRBJ2-7): EAGVAQSPRYKIIEKRQSVAFWCNPISGHATLYWYQQILGQGPKLLIQFQNNGVVDDSQLPKDRFSAERLKGVDSTLKIQPAKLEDSAVYLCASSLNGGTNYEQYFGPGTRLTVT.

The CDR3 bases are TGTGCCAGCTCACCGAGGGACGGCACGATCTCGCCCCAGCATTTT. This translates into CASSPRDGTISPQHF. The chain uses TRBV18 and TRBJ1-5; weak D call: TRBD1 (5 bases). V gave up 3 bases and J gave up 9 bases, with 18 bases separating them. CDR3 size: 15 residues. Per germline, CDR1 KGHSH and CDR2 LQKENI.

This clone has just a few counts. The chain links TRBV18 to TRBJ1-4, with D hard to call. This CDR3 is 15 amino acids long. CDR1 is KGHSH, CDR2 LQKENI, per germline. Trimming took off 3 bases at V and 8 bases at J, with 16 bases between the two ends. Written as DNA, the CDR3 is TGTGCCAGCTCACCCCCCGAAGGGCCGGGGGAAAAACTGTTTTTT. Translated, it gives CASSPPEGPGEKLFF.

V and J are TRBV7-6 and TRBJ2-1, with TRBD1 matching over 8 bases. Trimming removed 2 bases from V and 6 bases from J; junction bases left unmatched: 0. Germline V gives CDR1 SGHVS, CDR2 FNYEAQ. This CDR3 is built from 13 residues. The CDR3 nucleotides are TGTGCCAGCAGCTTACAGGGGGCCAATGAGCAGTTCTTC. It encodes CASSLQGANEQFF.

J is TRBJ2-1 and V is TRBV5-6; possibly TRBD1 or TRBD2 for D (5 bases each). The CDR3 length is 13 residues. Germline V gene data show CDR1 as SGHDT and CDR2 as YYEEEE. V lost 4 bases, J lost 9 bases, and 14 bases lay in between. This CDR3 reads CASSTGPQGEQFF. The CDR3 DNA is TGTGCCAGCAGCACGGGACCCCAGGGTGAGCAGTTCTTC.

The chain couples TRBV28 to TRBJ1-1, with D perhaps matching TRBD1 (5 bases). Trimming removed 7 bases at V and 5 bases at J, with 14 bases between. This CDR3 comprises 13 residues. CDR1 is MDHEN, CDR2 SYDVKM, per germline. The CDR3 region is CASTHFQGTEAFF. DNA for the CDR3: TGTGCCAGCACCCACTTCCAGGGAACTGAAGCTTTCTTT.

The chain recombines TRBV19 with TRBJ2-7, with D unclear. Between the trimmed V and J ends, which lost 4 bases and 9 bases, there was a span of 16 bases. The CDR3 spans 13 residues. Germline CDR1 reads LNHDA; CDR2 reads SQIVND (reference sequence). CDR3 nucleotide sequence: TGTGCCAGTAGTACAAATGGAGTGGTCCGGCAGTACTTC. It translates to CASSTNGVVRQYF.

The chain carries TRBV18 and TRBJ1-6, with D tentatively TRBD1 (5 bases). The germline V and J ends were trimmed by 8 bases and 10 bases, with 21 bases remaining between them. CDR3 size: 15 residues. Germline CDR1 is KGHSH and CDR2 is LQKENI. The CDR3 nucleotides read TGTGCCAGCCGCCTGGGGGAGGGTTACGGATCACCCCTCCACTTT. This translates into CASRLGEGYGSPLHF.

The DNA for the CDR3 is TGTGCCAGCGGGACAGGTAATGAGCAGTTCTTC. Its protein is CASGTGNEQFF. The chain joins TRBV2 to TRBJ2-1; 8 bases agree with TRBD1. The CDR3 runs 11 residues. Germline trimming cut 8 bases from V and 7 bases from J; bases unmatched to any gene: 1. Per germline, CDR1 SNHLY and CDR2 FYNNEI.

The CDR3 sequence is CASSWKNYGYTF. DNA of the CDR3: TGTGCCAGCAGTTGGAAGAACTATGGCTACACCTTC. V usage is TRBV28 and J usage is TRBJ1-2; D is unresolved. Trimming took off 4 bases at V and 2 bases at J, with 5 bases between the two ends. Germline CDR1 reads MDHEN; CDR2 reads SYDVKM. The length of the CDR3 is 12 residues.

The J gene is TRBJ2-2, the V gene TRBV18; TRBD1 matches 10 bases. After removal of 0 bases from V and 7 bases from J, the junction contained 5 bases not matched to a gene. This CDR3 is built from 16 residues. Germline lookup yields CDR1 KGHSH and CDR2 LQKENI. The CDR3 DNA sequence: TGTGCCAGCTCACCACCGGGGACAGGGGAGAACGGGGAGCTGTTTTTT. Protein: CASSPPGTGENGELFF. The variable domain in full, completed from reference TRBV18 and TRBJ2-2, reads NAGVMQNPRHLVRRRGQEARLRCSPMKGHSHVYWYRQLPEEGLKFMVYLQKENIIDESGMPKERFSAEFPKEGPSILRIQQVVRGDSAAYFCASSPPGTGENGELFFGEGSRLTVL.